A single sample is the source of the 10 T cell receptor beta chains below, sequenced in a study of T cell responses to AZD1222 COVID-19 vaccine. Clones were sequenced by immunoSEQ multiplex PCR, and TCRdb holds only the in-frame ones, with some missing. The sample contains about 120,000 clones, about 83% of which appear only once. The material was peripheral blood, obtained on day 0 of AZD1222 vaccination. The receptors here all came from an adult in good health.

This clone occurred a few times. The CDR3 spells CAPRPSSNQPQHF. The DNA of the CDR3 is TGTGCGCCGCGACCAAGTAGCAATCAGCCCCAGCATTTT. The chain uses TRBV28 and TRBJ1-5; D remains unclear. CDR3 length equals 13 residues. Germline lookup yields CDR1 MDHEN and CDR2 SYDVKM.

V is TRBV19 and J is TRBJ1-5; TRBD1 might be the D (6 bases). The V end lost 3 bases, the J end lost 3 bases, and 6 bases lay between the germline ends. CDR1 and CDR2 (germline): LNHDA, SQIVND (reference sequence). This CDR3 is 13 amino acids long. This CDR3 reads CASSMGANQPQHF. DNA for the CDR3: TGTGCCAGTAGTATGGGGGCCAATCAGCCCCAGCATTTT.

The CDR3 DNA is TGTGCCAGCAGACCGGCCCTTGACGGTAGCAATCAGCCCCAGCATTTT. Its translation is CASRPALDGSNQPQHF. The chain combines TRBV27 with TRBJ1-5; D gene unclear. Deletions cut 6 bases from V and 0 bases from J, with 15 bases between. The germline V gene encodes CDR1 MNHEY and CDR2 SMNVEV (reference sequence). The CDR3 runs to 16 residues.

The rearrangement links TRBV11-2 to TRBJ2-5; D is ambiguous. The ends were cut back, 7 bases at V and 9 bases at J, with 18 bases in the middle. This CDR3 spans 13 amino acids. CDR1 is SGHAT, CDR2 FQNNGV, per germline. The DNA of the CDR3 is TGTGCCAGCAACGGGCCCAACGCGGTCCCCCAGTACTTC. Protein product: CASNGPNAVPQYF.

V is TRBV7-9 and J is TRBJ2-2; D gene ambiguous. Per the germline V gene, CDR1 is SEHNR and CDR2 is FQNEAQ (reference sequence). V was clipped by 8 bases and J by 7 bases, with 8 bases between them. The CDR3 length is 11 residues. The CDR3: CASPNNGELFF. The CDR3, as DNA: TGTGCCAGCCCTAATAACGGGGAGCTGTTTTTT.

For the CDR3, the DNA is TGTGCCAGCAGCCGACAGGGAGGGGAAGCTTTCTTT. Encoded protein: CASSRQGGEAFF. The chain recombines TRBV3-1 (or the pseudogene TRBV3-2) with TRBJ1-1; TRBD1 matches 7 bases. CDR3 length: 12 amino acids. The junction had 4 bases not matched to a gene; V was cut back by 4 bases and J by 8 bases. Germline assignment: CDR1 LGHDT and CDR2 YNNKEL (reference sequence).

The chain links TRBV2 to TRBJ2-1; the match to TRBD2 covers 15 bases. Trimming removed 6 bases from V and 10 bases from J; junction bases left unmatched: 7. Germline CDR1 reads SNHLY; CDR2 reads FYNNEI. The CDR3 contains 15 residues. The CDR3 bases are TGTGCCAGCAGCCAGGGACTAGCGGGAGGTGGGGAGCAGTTCTTC. It encodes CASSQGLAGGGEQFF. The whole variable domain, remainder taken from reference TRBV2 and TRBJ2-1, is EPEVTQTPSHQVTQMGQEVILRCVPISNHLYFYWYRQILGQKVEFLVSFYNNEISEKSEIFDDQFSVERPDGSNFTLKIRSTKLEDSAMYFCASSQGLAGGGEQFFGPGTRLTVL.

The gene calls are TRBV12-3 or TRBV12-4 and TRBJ1-2; 10 nucleotides agree with TRBD1. The CDR3 covers 13 residues. V lost 6 bases to trimming and J lost 7 bases; unmatched junction nucleotides: 5. The CDR3 nucleotides are TGTGCCAGCAGCTTGGACAGGGGGGTTGGCTACACCTTC. This gives the protein CASSLDRGVGYTF.

CDR3 amino acids: CASSLADPLNEQFF. In DNA form, the CDR3 reads TGCGCCAGCAGCTTAGCGGATCCCCTGAATGAGCAGTTCTTC. The chain employs TRBV5-1 and TRBJ2-1; D possibly corresponds to TRBD2 (5 bases). The V gene lost 2 bases and the J gene lost 7 bases, with 13 bases spanning the gap. CDR1 is SGHRS and CDR2 is YFSETQ in the germline V gene. The CDR3 has 14 amino acids.

The genes are TRBV7-8 and TRBJ1-6; D is unclear. Germline V gene data show CDR1 as SGHVS and CDR2 as FQNEAQ. This CDR3 has 16 residues. Trimming cost V 1 base and J 10 bases, with 17 bases left between them. In DNA, the CDR3 is TGTGCCAGCAGCTTAGAGTGGTACGGAAGCAAGTCACCCCTCCACTTT. Protein sequence: CASSLEWYGSKSPLHF.